This is a list of T cell receptor beta chains from one sample in a study of blood T cells in healthy people across ages. TCRdb independently ran MiXCR on the 5' RACE reads; one entry per CDR3 protein. The data show 750,000 to 850,000 distinct CDR3 sequences, with 20% to 30% seen just once and around 3.6% held by the top ten. The sample also formed part of further work on T cells of mothers and their children.

The sample taken for sequencing was blood. Source of these receptors: a boy aged 5-17 years in good health. Each CDR3 is given with its conserved first and last residue. D genes are given only for firm matches. Not all rows give a size; the values are once, few, many and, for expanded clones, a class.

D gene,J gene,clone size,V gene,CDR3 DNA,CDR3 protein
.,TRBJ2-1,few,TRBV2,TGTGCCAGCAGTGAATATAGCAGGGTGGGCAATGAGCAGTTCTTC,CASSEYSRVGNEQFF
TRBD2,TRBJ2-7,.,TRBV12-3/TRBV12-4,TGTGCCAGCGCCCAGCGGGGCTCCTACGAGCAGTACTTC,CASAQRGSYEQYF
.,TRBJ2-1,few,TRBV5-6,TGTGCCAGCAGCTTGAAGGCGTTTTGGCAGTTCTTC,CASSLKAFWQFF
TRBD2,TRBJ2-3,.,TRBV4-3,TGCGCCAGCAGCCAAGGAGCGGGGGGGCCGGGAGATACGCAGTATTTT,CASSQGAGGPGDTQYF
.,TRBJ2-1,few,TRBV10-3,TGTGCCATCAGTGAGGACCCTTACAATGAGCAGTTCTTC,CAISEDPYNEQFF
.,TRBJ2-3,.,TRBV4-1,TGCGCCAGCAGACCCCCGGCTAGCGCGGAAGATACGCAGTATTTT,CASRPPASAEDTQYF
.,TRBJ2-5,few,TRBV24-1,TGTGCCACCAGCGACTCAGGACTCAGCGAGACCCAGTACTTC,CATSDSGLSETQYF
.,TRBJ2-1,few,TRBV6-1,TGTGCCAGCAAGACCGTAGGGGACGAGCAGTTCTTC,CASKTVGDEQFF
.,TRBJ2-7,few,TRBV6-5,TGTGCCAGCAGTTACTCGACTGGGGCTGGCTACGAGCAGTACTTC,CASSYSTGAGYEQYF
.,TRBJ1-5,few,TRBV7-2,TGTGCCAGCAGCTTGGGGGCCTCTCCCGATCAGCCCCAGCATTTT,CASSLGASPDQPQHF
TRBD1,TRBJ2-1,many,TRBV5-1,TGCGCCAGCAGCTTGCGGGACAGGGGTCTTGATGAGCAGTTCTTC,CASSLRDRGLDEQFF
.,TRBJ2-7,.,TRBV6-6,TGTGCCAGCAGTTTTTCGGCAGGGCGAAGCGAGCAGTACTTC,CASSFSAGRSEQYF
TRBD1,TRBJ2-3,.,TRBV6-1,TGTGCCAGCAGTGAACAGGGGGACACAGATACGCAGTATTTT,CASSEQGDTDTQYF
.,TRBJ2-7,few,TRBV4-1,TGCGCCAGCAGCCAGGGCAGATCTACATCCTACGAGCAGTACTTC,CASSQGRSTSYEQYF
.,TRBJ1-6,.,TRBV12-3/TRBV12-4,TGTGCCAGCACCCTGGGGGGGGAACGCTCACCCCTCCACTTT,CASTLGGERSPLHF
.,TRBJ2-1,.,TRBV9,TGTGCCAGCAGCGTAGATTGGTACGTCCAGACCTACAATGAGCAGTTCTTC,CASSVDWYVQTYNEQFF
.,TRBJ2-4,.,TRBV12-3/TRBV12-4,TGTGCCAGCAGCGTCCTAAGGGGGATCGTAGCCAAAAACATTCAGTACTTC,CASSVLRGIVAKNIQYF
TRBD2,TRBJ2-7,few,TRBV6-6,TGTGCCAGCAGTAGACTAGCGGAGTGGACCTACGAGCAGTACTTC,CASSRLAEWTYEQYF
.,TRBJ2-1,.,TRBV27,TGTGCCAGCAGTTTATCGTCAGCGAGTACCTACAATGAGCAGTTCTTC,CASSLSSASTYNEQFF
.,TRBJ1-1,few,TRBV2,TGTGCCAGCAGTGAAGAGCGGTTTTCGTCGGCTTTCTTT,CASSEERFSSAFF
.,TRBJ1-5,.,TRBV4-1,TGCGCCAGCAGCCAGCTAAGGTCCAAATCGCCCCAGCATTTT,CASSQLRSKSPQHF
.,TRBJ2-7,few,TRBV4-1,TGCGCCAGCAGCATCGGACCCGATTCCTACGAGCAGTACTTC,CASSIGPDSYEQYF
.,TRBJ1-2,few,TRBV7-2,TGTGCCAGCAGCTTAGGGGCAGAGACGGTCTCCAATGGCTACACCTTC,CASSLGAETVSNGYTF
.,TRBJ2-7,few,TRBV7-9,TGTGCCAGCAGCTTACTCAAGGGGGGATCCGCCTACGAGCAGTACTTC,CASSLLKGGSAYEQYF
.,TRBJ2-5,few,TRBV24-1,TGTGCCACCAGTGACGAGATTTCAGGGCCGCAAGAGACCCAGTACTTC,CATSDEISGPQETQYF
.,TRBJ2-6,.,TRBV7-3,TGTGCCAGCAGCCGCCCTCTTGGAGCCGGGGCCAACGTTCTGACTTTC,CASSRPLGAGANVLTF
.,TRBJ2-7,.,TRBV4-1,TGCGCCAGCAGCCACAAGGACGGGACCTCCTACGAGCAGTACTTC,CASSHKDGTSYEQYF
.,TRBJ2-5,.,TRBV12-3/TRBV12-4,TGTGCCAGCAGTTTCGGCGTATGGGAGACCCAGTACTTC,CASSFGVWETQYF
.,TRBJ2-7,.,TRBV20-1,TGCAGTGCACCCAGACGGGGCTCCTACGACCAGTACTTC,CSAPRRGSYDQYF
TRBD1,TRBJ2-5,many,TRBV4-3,TGCGCCAGCAGCCAAGGGACAGGTTTAGGAGAGCAGTACTTC,CASSQGTGLGEQYF
TRBD2,TRBJ2-5,.,TRBV12-3/TRBV12-4,TGTGCCAGCAGGGCGGGGGGTATTCTTCGGGAGACCCAGTACTTC,CASRAGGILRETQYF
.,TRBJ2-7,few,TRBV7-2,TGTGCCAGCAGCTTAAAGGCCCTAGCGACCGGAGGCTCCTACGAGCAGTACTTC,CASSLKALATGGSYEQYF
.,TRBJ1-4,few,TRBV27,TGTGCCAGCAGTCCTAATAGGGGGTGGTGGCCCTACGAAAAACTGTTTTTT,CASSPNRGWWPYEKLFF
.,TRBJ1-3,.,TRBV7-2,TGTGCCAGCAGCTTAGGAGAGCAGGGAAACACCATATATTTT,CASSLGEQGNTIYF
.,TRBJ2-7,.,TRBV15,TGTGCCACCAGCAGTGGGTCCCCACCCTACGAGCAGTACTTC,CATSSGSPPYEQYF
TRBD2,TRBJ2-7,.,TRBV29-1,TGCAGCGTGGGACCGGGACTAGAATCCTACGAGCAGTACTTC,CSVGPGLESYEQYF